The 4 T cell receptor beta chains reported below all come from one sample, sequenced in a study of T-cell memory formation after mild COVID-19. TCRdb reprocessed the 5' RACE reads with MiXCR, giving one entry per CDR3 protein. The data show 170,000 or so distinct CDR3 sequences, 20% to 25% seen once. Sequenced input: PBMCs or a T cell subset sorted from them (not recorded which). Source of these receptors: an adult woman who had mild COVID-19 (a few samples of this study predate the infection). Cell type and time point are not known.

This clonotype has only a few counts. This chain joins TRBV6-6 and TRBJ2-7; tentative D call: TRBD1 (5 bases). V was cut by 5 bases and J by 7 bases, with 18 bases left in between. The CDR3 is 14 amino acids. Germline CDR1 reads MNHNY; CDR2 reads SVGAGI (reference sequence). The CDR3 loop is CASSHRNLFAEQYF. The CDR3 DNA is TGTGCCAGCAGTCACAGGAACCTCTTCGCAGAGCAGTACTTC.

This clonotype came up a few times. The rearrangement uses TRBV27 and TRBJ1-1; 9 nucleotides match TRBD1. J lost 3 bases, V lost 2 bases, and 4 bases had no gene match. Germline CDR1 is MNHEY and CDR2 is SMNVEV (reference sequence). CDR3 length: 15 amino acids. The CDR3: CASSLVGTGHTEAFF. Written as DNA, the CDR3 is TGTGCCAGCAGTTTAGTTGGGACAGGGCACACTGAAGCTTTCTTT.

The chain links TRBV7-9 to TRBJ1-2; possible D gene TRBD1, 5 bases. The CDR3 extends over 15 amino acids. V was shortened by 5 bases and J by 2 bases, with 15 bases between the two germline ends. Germline V gene data show CDR1 as SEHNR and CDR2 as FQNEAQ (reference sequence). The CDR3: CASSPSGLSNYGYTF. DNA of the CDR3: TGTGCCAGCAGCCCTTCAGGGCTTTCGAACTATGGCTACACCTTC.

The table lists this clonotype with a few counts. The chain combines TRBV20-1 with TRBJ2-1, with D perhaps given as TRBD1 or TRBD2 (5 bases each). CDR1 and CDR2 from the germline V gene are DFQATT and SNEGSKA (reference sequence). The CDR3 extends over 14 amino acids. V lost 3 bases and J 4 bases, leaving 13 bases between the germline ends. As DNA, the CDR3 is TGCAGTGCTAGTACGGGACGAGATTACAATGAGCAGTTCTTC. Its protein product is CSASTGRDYNEQFF.